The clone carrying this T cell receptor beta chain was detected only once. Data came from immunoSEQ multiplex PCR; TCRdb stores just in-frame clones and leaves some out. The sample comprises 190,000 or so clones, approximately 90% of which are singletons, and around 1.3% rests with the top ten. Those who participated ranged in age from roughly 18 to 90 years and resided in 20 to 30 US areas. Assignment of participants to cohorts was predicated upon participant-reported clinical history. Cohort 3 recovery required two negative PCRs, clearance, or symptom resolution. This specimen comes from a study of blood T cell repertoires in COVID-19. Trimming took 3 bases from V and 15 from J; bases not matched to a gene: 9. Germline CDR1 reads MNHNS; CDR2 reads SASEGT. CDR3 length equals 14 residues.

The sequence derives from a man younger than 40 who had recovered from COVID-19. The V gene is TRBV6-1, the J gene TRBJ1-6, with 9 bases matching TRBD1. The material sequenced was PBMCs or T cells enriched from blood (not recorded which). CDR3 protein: CASSDLTPGQGLHF. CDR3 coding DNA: TGTGCCAGCAGTGACCTGACCCCGGGACAGGGCCTCCACTTT.